This TCR beta chain originates from a study of Ad26.COV2.S vaccination and SARS-CoV-2 variants. The wider study: A COV1001 Ad26.COV2.S trial-arm participant provided the sample.

Treatment here: roughly 19 received Ad26.COV2.S at low or high dose, single or two shots; a few received placebo; per-sample allocation not given. At day 63 after the first vaccine or placebo injection, samples were drawn. The germline gives CDR1 SGDLS, CDR2 YYNGEE. The CDR3 is made up of 13 amino acids. V was trimmed by 3 bases and J by 6 bases, leaving 13 bases between them. Method: immunoSEQ multiplex PCR; TCRdb's copy keeps in-frame clones and lacks some. The sample lists some 500,000 clones, nearly 90% seen once, with just over 2.5% in the top ten. The chain links TRBV9 to TRBJ2-7; D remains ambiguous. The input for sequencing was peripheral blood, taken in a trial of Ad26.COV2.S vaccine versus placebo. This receptor was obtained from a person between 18 and 59 years old who received the Ad26.COV2.S COVID-19 vaccine or a placebo. The CDR3 DNA follows: TGTGCCAGCAGCGCACTGGACGGCCTCGAGCAGTACTTC. This sequence encodes CASSALDGLEQYF.